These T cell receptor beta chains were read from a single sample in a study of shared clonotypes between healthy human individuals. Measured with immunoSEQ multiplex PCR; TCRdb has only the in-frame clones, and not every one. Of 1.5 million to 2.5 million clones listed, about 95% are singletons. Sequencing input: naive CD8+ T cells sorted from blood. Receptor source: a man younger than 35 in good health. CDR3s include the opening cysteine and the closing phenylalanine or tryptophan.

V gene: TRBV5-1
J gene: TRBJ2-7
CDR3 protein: CASSERTDYEQYF

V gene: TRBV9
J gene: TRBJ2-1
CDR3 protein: CASGGLSYNEQFF

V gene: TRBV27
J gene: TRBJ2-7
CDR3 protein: CASSLWATYEQYF

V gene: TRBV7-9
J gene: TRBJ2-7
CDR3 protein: CASSSPLYEQYF

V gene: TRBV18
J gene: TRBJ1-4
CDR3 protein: CASSPPRADHATNEKLFF

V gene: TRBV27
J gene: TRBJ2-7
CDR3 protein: CASGAGGPYEQYF

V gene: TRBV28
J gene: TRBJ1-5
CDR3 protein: CASSWDRTSSNQPQHF

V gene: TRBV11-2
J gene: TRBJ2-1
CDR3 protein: CASSLAGNLYNEQFF

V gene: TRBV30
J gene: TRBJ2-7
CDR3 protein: CASEGQGSYEQYF

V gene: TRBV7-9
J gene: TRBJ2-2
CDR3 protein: CASGPQTGKNTGELFF

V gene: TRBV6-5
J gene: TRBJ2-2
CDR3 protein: CASSYFPGTGELFF